The T cell receptor beta chain under discussion was sequenced for a study of blood T cell repertoires in COVID-19. Study-level background: The United States, Italy and Spain supplied acute and convalescent COVID-19 samples. Sample material is recorded as cDNA or gDNA derived from T cells, B-cell-depleted T cells, or PBMCs.

Participants were aged about 18 to 100 years, lived in over 20 US areas, and enrolled virtually. Trimming took 3 bases from V and 5 from J, leaving 18 bases between them. Germline V CDR1 and CDR2: SGHNT, YYREEE (reference sequence). CDR3 length: 16 residues. Assay used: immunoSEQ multiplex PCR; TCRdb lists only in-frame clones, some missing. The table lists 130,000 to 150,000 clones, approximately 84% of them singletons, with 5.5% in the top ten. The receptor was derived from a man between 40 and 49 years old with acute COVID-19. Sequencing was performed on PBMCs or T cells enriched from blood (not recorded which). The J gene is TRBJ2-1, the V gene TRBV5-4; a possible D gene is TRBD1 (7 bases). The CDR3 spells CASSSKQGGENNEQFF. The CDR3 DNA sequence: TGTGCCAGCAGCTCGAAGCAGGGGGGTGAAAACAATGAGCAGTTCTTC.